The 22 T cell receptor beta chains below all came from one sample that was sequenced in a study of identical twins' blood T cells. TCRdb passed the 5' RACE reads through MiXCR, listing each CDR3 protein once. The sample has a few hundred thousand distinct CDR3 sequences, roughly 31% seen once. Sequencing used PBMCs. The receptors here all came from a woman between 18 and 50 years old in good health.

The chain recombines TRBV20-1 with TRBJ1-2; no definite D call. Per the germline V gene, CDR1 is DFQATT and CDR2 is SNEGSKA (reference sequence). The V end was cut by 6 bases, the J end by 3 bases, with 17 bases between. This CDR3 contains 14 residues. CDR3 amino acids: CSAKNPTSDYGYTF. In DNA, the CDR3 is TGCAGTGCCAAAAACCCGACCTCAGACTATGGCTACACCTTC.

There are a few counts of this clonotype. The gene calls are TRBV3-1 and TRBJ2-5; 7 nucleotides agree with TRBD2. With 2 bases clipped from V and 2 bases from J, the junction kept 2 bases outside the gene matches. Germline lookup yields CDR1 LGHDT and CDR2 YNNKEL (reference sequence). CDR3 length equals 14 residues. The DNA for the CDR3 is TGTGCCAGCAGCCAACTAGCGGCTCAAGAGACCCAGTACTTC. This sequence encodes CASSQLAAQETQYF.

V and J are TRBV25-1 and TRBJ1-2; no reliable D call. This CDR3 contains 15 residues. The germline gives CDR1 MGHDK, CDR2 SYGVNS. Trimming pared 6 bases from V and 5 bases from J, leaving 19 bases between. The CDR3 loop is CASSPRESWAYGYTF. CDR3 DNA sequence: TGTGCCAGCAGCCCTCGTGAGAGCTGGGCTTATGGCTACACCTTC.

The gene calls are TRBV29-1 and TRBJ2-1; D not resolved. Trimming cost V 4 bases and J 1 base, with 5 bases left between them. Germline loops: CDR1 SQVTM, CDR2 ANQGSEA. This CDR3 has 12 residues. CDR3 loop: CSVASSYNEQFF. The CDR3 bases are TGCAGCGTTGCAAGTTCCTACAATGAGCAGTTCTTC.

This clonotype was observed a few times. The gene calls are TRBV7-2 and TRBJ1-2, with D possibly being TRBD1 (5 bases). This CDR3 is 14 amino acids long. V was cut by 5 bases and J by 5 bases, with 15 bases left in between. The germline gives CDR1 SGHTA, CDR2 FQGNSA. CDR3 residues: CASSLSGTDYGYTF. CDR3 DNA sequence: TGTGCCAGCAGCCTAAGCGGGACGGATTATGGCTACACCTTC.

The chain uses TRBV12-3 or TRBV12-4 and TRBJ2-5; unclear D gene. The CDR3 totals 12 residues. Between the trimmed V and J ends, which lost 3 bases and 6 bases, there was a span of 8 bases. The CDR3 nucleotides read TGTGCCAGCAGTTTGAGTGCGCAGACCCAGTACTTC. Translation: CASSLSAQTQYF.

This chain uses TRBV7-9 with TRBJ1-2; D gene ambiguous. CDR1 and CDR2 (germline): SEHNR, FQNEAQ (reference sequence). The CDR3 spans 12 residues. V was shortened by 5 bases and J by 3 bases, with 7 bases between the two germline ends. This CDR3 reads CASSPEHYGYTF. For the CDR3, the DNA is TGTGCCAGCAGCCCCGAACACTATGGCTACACCTTC.

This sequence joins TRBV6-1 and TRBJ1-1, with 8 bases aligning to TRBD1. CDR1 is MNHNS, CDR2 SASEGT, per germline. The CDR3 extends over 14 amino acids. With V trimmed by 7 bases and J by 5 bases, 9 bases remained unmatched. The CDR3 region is CASNLRGRGTEAFF. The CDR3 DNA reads TGTGCCAGCAACCTCAGGGGGCGCGGAACTGAAGCTTTCTTT.

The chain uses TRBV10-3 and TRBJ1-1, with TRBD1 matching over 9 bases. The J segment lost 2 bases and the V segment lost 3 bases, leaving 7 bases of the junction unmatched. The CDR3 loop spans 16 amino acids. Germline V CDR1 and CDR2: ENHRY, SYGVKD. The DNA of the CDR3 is TGTGCCATCAGTGATCGCGGACAGGGGAGAAACACTGAAGCTTTCTTT. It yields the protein CAISDRGQGRNTEAFF.

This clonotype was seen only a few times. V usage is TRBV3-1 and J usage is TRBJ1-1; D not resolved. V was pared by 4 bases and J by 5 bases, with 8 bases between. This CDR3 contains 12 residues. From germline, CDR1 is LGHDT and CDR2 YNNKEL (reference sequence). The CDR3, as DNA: TGTGCCAGCAGCCGGATGGAAACTGAAGCTTTCTTT. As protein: CASSRMETEAFF.

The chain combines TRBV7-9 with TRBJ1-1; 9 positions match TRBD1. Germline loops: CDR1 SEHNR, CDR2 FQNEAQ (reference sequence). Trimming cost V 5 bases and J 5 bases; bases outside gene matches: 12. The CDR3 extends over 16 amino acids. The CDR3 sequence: CASSPGQGQSRTEAFF. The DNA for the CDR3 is TGTGCCAGCAGCCCAGGACAGGGGCAGAGTAGGACTGAAGCTTTCTTT.

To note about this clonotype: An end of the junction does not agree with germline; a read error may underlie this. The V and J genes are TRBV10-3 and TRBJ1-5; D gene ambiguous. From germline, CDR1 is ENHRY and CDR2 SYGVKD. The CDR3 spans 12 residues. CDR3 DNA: TGTGCCATCGGTGACGGCAATCAGCCCCAGCATTTT. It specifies CAIGDGNQPQHF.

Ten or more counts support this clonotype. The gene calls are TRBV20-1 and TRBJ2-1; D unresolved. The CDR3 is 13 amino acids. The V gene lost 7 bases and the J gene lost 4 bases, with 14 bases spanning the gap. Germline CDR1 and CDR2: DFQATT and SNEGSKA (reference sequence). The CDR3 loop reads CSGRVAGYNEQFF. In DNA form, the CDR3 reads TGCAGTGGGCGAGTGGCTGGATACAATGAGCAGTTCTTC.

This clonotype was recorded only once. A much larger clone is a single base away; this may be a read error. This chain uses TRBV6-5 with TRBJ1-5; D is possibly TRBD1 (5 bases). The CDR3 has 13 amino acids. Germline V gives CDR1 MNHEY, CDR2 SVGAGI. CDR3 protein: CAGSYDRNQPQHF. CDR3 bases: TGTGCCGGCAGTTACGACAGAAATCAGCCCCAGCATTTT.

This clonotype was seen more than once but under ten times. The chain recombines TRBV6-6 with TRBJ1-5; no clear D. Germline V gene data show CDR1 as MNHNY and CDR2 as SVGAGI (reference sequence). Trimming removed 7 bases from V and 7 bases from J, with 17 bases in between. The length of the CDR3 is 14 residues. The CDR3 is CASTYLPAGQPQHF. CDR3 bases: TGTGCCAGCACCTACCTCCCTGCGGGACAGCCCCAGCATTTT.

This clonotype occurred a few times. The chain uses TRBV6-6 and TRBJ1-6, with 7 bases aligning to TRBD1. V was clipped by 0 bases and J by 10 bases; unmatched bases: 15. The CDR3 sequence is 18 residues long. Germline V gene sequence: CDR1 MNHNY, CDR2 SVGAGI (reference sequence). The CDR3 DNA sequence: TGTGCCAGCAGTTACTCGGAGGTTGAAGACAGGGCGCGGTCACCCCTCCACTTT. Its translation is CASSYSEVEDRARSPLHF.

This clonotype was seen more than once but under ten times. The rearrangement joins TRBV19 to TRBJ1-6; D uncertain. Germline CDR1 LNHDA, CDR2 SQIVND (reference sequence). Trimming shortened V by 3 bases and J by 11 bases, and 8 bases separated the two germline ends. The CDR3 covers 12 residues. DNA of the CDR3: TGTGCCAGTAGTATTGAGGGAGCACCCCTCCACTTT. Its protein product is CASSIEGAPLHF.

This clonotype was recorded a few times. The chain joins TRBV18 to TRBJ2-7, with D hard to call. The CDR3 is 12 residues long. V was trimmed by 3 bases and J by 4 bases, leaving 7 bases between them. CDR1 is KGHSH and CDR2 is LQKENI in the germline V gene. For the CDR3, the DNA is TGTGCCAGCTCACCTAATACTTACGAGCAGTACTTC. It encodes CASSPNTYEQYF.

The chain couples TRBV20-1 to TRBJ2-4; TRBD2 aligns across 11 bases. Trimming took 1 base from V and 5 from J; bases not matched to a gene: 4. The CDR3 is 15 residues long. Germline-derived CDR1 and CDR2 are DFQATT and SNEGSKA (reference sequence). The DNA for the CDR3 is TGCAGTGCTAGAGGACTACTAGCGGGAGAAAACATTCAGTACTTC. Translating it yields CSARGLLAGENIQYF.

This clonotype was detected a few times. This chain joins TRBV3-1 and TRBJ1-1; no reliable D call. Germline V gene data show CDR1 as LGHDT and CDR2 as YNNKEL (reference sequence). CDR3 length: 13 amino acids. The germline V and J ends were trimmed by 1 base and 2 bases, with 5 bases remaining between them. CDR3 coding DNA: TGTGCCAGCAGCCAAGTCAGTAACACTGAAGCTTTCTTT. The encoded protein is CASSQVSNTEAFF.

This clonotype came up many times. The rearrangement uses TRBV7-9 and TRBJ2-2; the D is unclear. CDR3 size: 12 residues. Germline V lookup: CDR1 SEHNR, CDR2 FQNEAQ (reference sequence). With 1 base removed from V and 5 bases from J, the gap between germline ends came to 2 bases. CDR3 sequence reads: CASSLETGELFF. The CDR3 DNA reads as TGTGCCAGCAGCTTAGAAACCGGGGAGCTGTTTTTT.

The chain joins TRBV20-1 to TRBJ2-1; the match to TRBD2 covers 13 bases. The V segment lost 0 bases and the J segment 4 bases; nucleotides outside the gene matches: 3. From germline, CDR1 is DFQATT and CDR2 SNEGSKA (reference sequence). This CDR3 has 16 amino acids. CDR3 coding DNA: TGCAGTGCTAGAGATTTACTAGCGGGAGGGTACAATGAGCAGTTCTTC. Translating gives CSARDLLAGGYNEQFF.